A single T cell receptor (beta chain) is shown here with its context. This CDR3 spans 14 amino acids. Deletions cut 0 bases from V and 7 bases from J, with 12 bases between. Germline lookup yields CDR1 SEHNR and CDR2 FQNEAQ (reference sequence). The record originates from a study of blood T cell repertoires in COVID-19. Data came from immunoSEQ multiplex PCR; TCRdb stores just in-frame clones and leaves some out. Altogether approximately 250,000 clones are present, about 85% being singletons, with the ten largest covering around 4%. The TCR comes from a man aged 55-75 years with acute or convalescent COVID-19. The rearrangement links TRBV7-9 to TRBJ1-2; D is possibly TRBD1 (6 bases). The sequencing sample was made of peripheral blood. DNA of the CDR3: TGTGCCAGCAGCTTAGCGGGGACATTGGGTGGCTACACCTTC. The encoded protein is CASSLAGTLGGYTF.